One T cell receptor (beta chain) is described in this entry. This sample was taken from a study of blood T cell repertoires in COVID-19. Losses at the gene ends were 3 bases for V and 1 base for J; bases not matched to a gene: 12. This CDR3 comprises 20 residues. Germline loops: CDR1 KGHDR, CDR2 SFDVKD. Sequenced by immunoSEQ multiplex PCR; TCRdb stores in-frame clones only, minus some. The repertoire holds about 260,000 clones, with about 85% as singletons. Cohort 3 recovery required two negative PCRs, clearance, or symptom resolution. The receptor was derived from a woman between 50 and 59 years old who had recovered from COVID-19. The specimen was PBMCs or T cells enriched from blood (not recorded which). The chain recombines TRBV24-1 with TRBJ2-2, with 11 bases matching TRBD2. The CDR3 loop is CATSDLAGGPTPWNTGELFF. CDR3 sequence (DNA): TGTGCCACCAGTGATCTAGCGGGGGGCCCAACGCCTTGGAACACCGGGGAGCTGTTTTTT.